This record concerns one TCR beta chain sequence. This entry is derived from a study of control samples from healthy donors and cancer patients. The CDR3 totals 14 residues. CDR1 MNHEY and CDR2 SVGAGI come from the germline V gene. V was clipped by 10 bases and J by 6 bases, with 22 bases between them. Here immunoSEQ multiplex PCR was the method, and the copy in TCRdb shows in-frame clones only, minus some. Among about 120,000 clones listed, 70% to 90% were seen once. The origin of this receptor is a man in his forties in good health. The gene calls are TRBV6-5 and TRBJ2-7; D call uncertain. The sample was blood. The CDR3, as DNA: TGTGCCACCTGGTCTTCGGGCGTTGGGATCGAGCAGTACTTC. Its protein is CATWSSGVGIEQYF.